The text below deals with one TCR beta chain. The antigen is unknown. V shed 3 bases and J shed 10 bases, with 19 bases lying between them. Looked up from germline, CDR1 is SGHTA and CDR2 is FQGNSA. The CDR3 is made up of 16 amino acids. The data originate from a study of CD8+CD57+ T cells in acquired aplastic anemia. Sequenced patients had shown CD8+CD57+ cell expansion by flow cytometry. The patients, all of them, had severe acquired aplastic anemia. General study points: Statistical testing detected no significant gap in CD8+ Simpson's diversity between patients and controls. The number of CD8+ CDR3 sequences shared by patients and controls was twenty-nine.

Profiles of TCR beta VDJ and CDR3 were generated from a genomic DNA template. One entry per CDR3 protein results from TCRdb running MiXCR on the reads. The table includes more than 250,000 distinct CDR3 sequences, 82% detected once. The sample consisted of sorted CD4+, CD8+, or CD8+CD57+ T cells (not recorded which) from PBMCs. The chain carries TRBV7-2 and TRBJ1-6; possible D gene TRBD1, 5 bases. This clonotype was obtained from a human donor with aplastic anemia. CDR3 sequence (DNA): TGTGCCAGCAGCTTGGGGGAGGACGGCTATACCTCACCCCTCCACTTT. Protein product: CASSLGEDGYTSPLHF.